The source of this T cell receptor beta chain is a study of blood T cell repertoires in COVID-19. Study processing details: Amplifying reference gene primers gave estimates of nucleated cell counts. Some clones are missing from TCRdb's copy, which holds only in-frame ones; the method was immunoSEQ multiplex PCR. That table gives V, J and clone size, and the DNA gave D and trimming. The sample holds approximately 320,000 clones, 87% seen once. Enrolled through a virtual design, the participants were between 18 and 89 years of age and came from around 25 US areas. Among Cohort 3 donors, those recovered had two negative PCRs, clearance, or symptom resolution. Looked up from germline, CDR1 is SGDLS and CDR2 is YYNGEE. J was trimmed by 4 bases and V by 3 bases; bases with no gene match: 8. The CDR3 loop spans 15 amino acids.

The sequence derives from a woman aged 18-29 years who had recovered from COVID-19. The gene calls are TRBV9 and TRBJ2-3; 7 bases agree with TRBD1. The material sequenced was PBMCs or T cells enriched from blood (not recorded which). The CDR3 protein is CASSAGQAFADTQYF. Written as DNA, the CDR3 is TGTGCCAGCAGCGCCGGACAGGCCTTCGCAGATACGCAGTATTTT.